What follows describes a single TCR beta chain. Per germline, CDR1 SGHDT and CDR2 YYEEEE. The CDR3 extends over 13 amino acids. UMI-labeled 5' RACE yielded the TRB cDNA libraries. TCRdb reprocessed the 5' RACE reads; each CDR3 protein has one entry and no DNA is given. The repertoire table contains about 43,000 distinct CDR3 sequences. The data belong to a study of CXCR3-negative and CXCR3-positive naive CD8 T cells. The sequence was obtained from a human donor in good health. Some clones in this sample may be carry-over from other donors' samples. Sequenced input: memory CD8+ T cells from blood. This chain uses TRBV5-6 with TRBJ1-5. CDR3: CASSFFDHQPQHF.